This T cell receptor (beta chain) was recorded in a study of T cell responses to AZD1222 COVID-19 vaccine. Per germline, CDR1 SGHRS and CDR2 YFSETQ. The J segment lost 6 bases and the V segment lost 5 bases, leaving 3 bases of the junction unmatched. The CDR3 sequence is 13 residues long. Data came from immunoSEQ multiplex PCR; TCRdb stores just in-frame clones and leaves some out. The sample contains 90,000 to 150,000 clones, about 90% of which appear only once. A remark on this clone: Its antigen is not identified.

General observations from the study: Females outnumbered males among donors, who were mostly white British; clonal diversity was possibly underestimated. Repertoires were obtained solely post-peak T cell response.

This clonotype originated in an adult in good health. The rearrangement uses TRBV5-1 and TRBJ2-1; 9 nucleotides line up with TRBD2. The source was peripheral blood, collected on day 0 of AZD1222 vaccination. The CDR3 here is CASRGTSSNEQFF. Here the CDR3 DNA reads TGCGCCAGCAGAGGGACTAGCTCCAATGAGCAGTTCTTC.